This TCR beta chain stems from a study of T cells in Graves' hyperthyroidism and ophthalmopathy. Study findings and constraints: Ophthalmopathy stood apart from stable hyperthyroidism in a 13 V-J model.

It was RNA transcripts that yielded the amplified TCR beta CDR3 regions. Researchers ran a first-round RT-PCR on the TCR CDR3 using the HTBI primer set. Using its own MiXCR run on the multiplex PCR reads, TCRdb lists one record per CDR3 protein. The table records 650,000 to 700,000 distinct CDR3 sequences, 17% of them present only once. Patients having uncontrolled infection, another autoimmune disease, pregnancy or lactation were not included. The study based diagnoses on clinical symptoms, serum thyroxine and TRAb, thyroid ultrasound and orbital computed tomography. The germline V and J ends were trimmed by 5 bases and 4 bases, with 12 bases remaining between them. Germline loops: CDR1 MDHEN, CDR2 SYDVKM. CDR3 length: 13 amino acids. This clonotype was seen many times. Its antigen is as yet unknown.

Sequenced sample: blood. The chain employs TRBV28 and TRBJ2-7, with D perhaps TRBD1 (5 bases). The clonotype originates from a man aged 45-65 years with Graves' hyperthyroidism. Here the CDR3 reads CASSNTGEYEQYF. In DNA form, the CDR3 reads TGTGCCAGCAGTAACACAGGTGAATACGAGCAGTACTTC.